Each of the 12 T cell receptor beta chains below was sequenced from the same sample in a study of identical twins. In TCRdb, the 5' RACE reads were re-called with MiXCR into one record per CDR3 protein. Of 500,000 to 650,000 distinct CDR3 sequences listed, approximately 20% are singletons. This sample also belongs to another study, concerning yellow fever vaccine responses in identical twins.

The sample taken for sequencing was CD4+ T cells sorted from blood. The receptors originated from a woman younger than 30 in good health.

This clonotype was counted between two and nine times. The rearrangement uses TRBV20-1 and TRBJ2-3; 10 bases line up with TRBD2. The germline V gene encodes CDR1 DFQATT and CDR2 SNEGSKA (reference sequence). V gave up 6 bases and J gave up 6 bases; unmatched junction bases: 6. CDR3 length: 13 residues. The chain's CDR3 is CSAQREGRDTQYF. CDR3 sequence (DNA): TGCAGTGCCCAGCGGGAGGGCCGGGATACGCAGTATTTT.

V gene TRBV28 combines with J gene TRBJ2-1; 7 bases line up with TRBD2. The junction had 3 bases not matched to a gene; V was cut back by 6 bases and J by 1 base. Germline V lookup: CDR1 MDHEN, CDR2 SYDVKM. The CDR3 covers 14 residues. The CDR3 spells CASRRESSYNEQFF. Written as DNA, the CDR3 is TGTGCCAGCAGGCGGGAGTCGTCCTACAATGAGCAGTTCTTC.

This sequence joins TRBV15 and TRBJ1-2, with D perhaps matching TRBD1 (6 bases). V dropped 1 base and J dropped 3 bases, with 15 bases sitting between them. Germline V gives CDR1 LNHNV, CDR2 YYDKDF (reference sequence). This CDR3 is built from 16 residues. CDR3 sequence: CATSRAYLRQDYGYTF. DNA for the CDR3: TGTGCCACCAGCAGAGCCTATTTGCGACAGGACTATGGCTACACCTTC. The whole variable domain, remainder taken from reference TRBV15 and TRBJ1-2, is DAMVIQNPRYQVTQFGKPVTLSCSQTLNHNVMYWYQQKSSQAPKLLFHYYDKDFNNEADTPDNFQSRRPNTSFCFLDIRSPGLGDTAMYLCATSRAYLRQDYGYTFGSGTRLTVV.

This chain connects TRBV11-3 to TRBJ2-5; D is possibly TRBD1 (6 bases). In germline, CDR1 is SGHNT, CDR2 YENEEA. The CDR3 contains 15 residues. The ends were cut back, 0 bases at V and 3 bases at J, with 11 bases in the middle. The CDR3 is CASSLEGTLKETQYF. The CDR3 bases are TGTGCCAGCAGCTTAGAAGGGACACTGAAAGAGACCCAGTACTTC.

The rearrangement uses TRBV28 and TRBJ2-5; D gene ambiguous. The V gene's germline CDR1 is MDHEN and CDR2 SYDVKM. V was clipped by 3 bases and J by 5 bases, with 16 bases between them. The CDR3 length is 15 residues. The CDR3 bases are TGTGCCAGCAGTTTGTCGACTGTCGGGTTGGAGACCCAGTACTTC. Its translation: CASSLSTVGLETQYF.

A few counts support this clonotype. The genes are TRBV5-1 and TRBJ2-3; 8 positions agree with TRBD2. This CDR3 is built from 16 residues. J gave up 0 bases and V 6 bases, and 9 bases lay outside the gene matches. Germline V gene lookup returns CDR1 SGHRS and CDR2 YFSETQ. For the CDR3, the DNA is TGCGCCAGCACGCCGGGACTAGAGCCTAGCACAGATACGCAGTATTTT. This encodes CASTPGLEPSTDTQYF.

The chain links TRBV4-1 to TRBJ2-1; 8 nucleotides match TRBD2. V gave up 1 base and J gave up 5 bases; unmatched junction bases: 4. CDR1 and CDR2 (germline): MGHRA, YSYEKL. The CDR3 covers 15 residues. The chain's CDR3 is CASSQGTSYHNEQFF. In DNA, the CDR3 is TGCGCCAGCAGCCAAGGGACTAGCTACCACAATGAGCAGTTCTTC.

The chain is built from TRBV12-3 or TRBV12-4 and TRBJ2-7, with 9 bases that match TRBD1. There are 14 residues in the CDR3. Unmatched junction bases numbered 4, after V lost 5 bases and J lost 2 bases. The CDR3 nucleotides are TGTGCCAGCAGTGGGGGACAGGGCACCTACGAGCAGTACTTC. Translation gives CASSGGQGTYEQYF.

This clonotype occurred a few times. This sequence joins TRBV6-1 and TRBJ2-7, with D perhaps TRBD1 (6 bases). This CDR3 is built from 13 residues. V gave up 8 bases and J gave up 4 bases, with 15 bases separating them. Germline V gene sequence: CDR1 MNHNS, CDR2 SASEGT. The CDR3 nucleotides are TGTGCCAGCTCCCATACAAGGGGGTACGAGCAGTACGTC. Translated: CASSHTRGYEQYV.

The chain joins TRBV10-3 to TRBJ2-5; 8 bases align to TRBD1. J lost 2 bases, V lost 4 bases, and 6 bases had no gene match. The germline gives CDR1 ENHRY, CDR2 SYGVKD. CDR3 length: 15 amino acids. For the CDR3, the DNA is TGTGCCATCAGTGCTACAGGGGGGTCTCAAGAGACCCAGTACTTC. It codes for CAISATGGSQETQYF.

The V and J genes are TRBV20-1 and TRBJ2-7; TRBD2 might be the D (5 bases). V was shortened by 6 bases and J by 0 bases, with 18 bases between the two germline ends. The CDR3 extends over 15 amino acids. Germline V CDR1 and CDR2: DFQATT, SNEGSKA (reference sequence). The CDR3 reads CSASGLRVSSYEQYF. CDR3 coding DNA: TGCAGTGCCAGTGGTTTGCGGGTAAGCTCCTACGAGCAGTACTTC.

This clonotype was seen a handful of times. The chain uses TRBV7-2 and TRBJ2-5; D may be TRBD2 (6 bases). Trimming removed 1 base at V and 1 base at J, with 16 bases between. CDR3 length: 17 residues. Germline CDR1 and CDR2: SGHTA and FQGNSA. CDR3 nucleotides: TGTGCCAGCAGCTTAGGGGGCCTAGCGCTGACCCAAGAGACCCAGTACTTC. Its translation is CASSLGGLALTQETQYF.